These 22 T cell receptor beta chains were sequenced from one sample in a study of identical twins (TCRdb year 2016). The method was 5' RACE. Sequencing relied on an Illumina HiSeq 2000. Starting from the raw public reads, TCRdb applied fastp trimming at Q25, assembled clones with MiXCR and retained in-frame beta chains. For every CDR3 protein sequence, its rows merge into one entry that carries the most common genes and DNA. The sample table lists roughly 1,500,000 distinct CDR3 sequences, about 32% of them with a count of one. Of the sample, about 0.27% is held by the ten largest clones. The specimen was cord blood. All receptors derive from a newborn girl in good health.

This clonotype was observed many times. V usage is TRBV6-5 and J usage is TRBJ2-1; no reliable D call. V shed 2 bases and J shed 13 bases, with 6 bases lying between them. The CDR3 spans 10 residues. Germline V gene lookup returns CDR1 MNHEY and CDR2 SVGAGI. The CDR3 is CASSYPEQFF. CDR3 in DNA: TGTGCCAGCAGTTACCCTGAACAGTTCTTC.

This chain uses TRBV5-5 with TRBJ2-2; a weak D match, TRBD1 (6 bases). The CDR3 runs 15 residues. The V gene lost 4 bases and the J gene lost 3 bases, with 13 bases spanning the gap. Germline lookup yields CDR1 SGHKS and CDR2 YYEKEE (reference sequence). DNA of the CDR3: TGTGCCAGCAGCCTGAAGGCAGGGGACACCGGGGAGCTGTTTTTT. Translated, it gives CASSLKAGDTGELFF.

The V call is TRBV20-1, the J call TRBJ2-7, with 9 nucleotides matching TRBD1. Germline assignment: CDR1 DFQATT and CDR2 SNEGSKA (reference sequence). The CDR3 contains 13 residues. Trimming cost V 5 bases and J 6 bases; bases outside gene matches: 8. CDR3 in amino acids: CSAPGTGISEQYF. In nucleotides, the CDR3 is TGCAGTGCTCCCGGGACAGGGATATCCGAGCAGTACTTC.

The chain has TRBV5-1 and TRBJ2-7; no clear D gene. Trimming stripped 0 bases from V and 2 bases from J, with 9 bases between. Germline V gives CDR1 SGHRS, CDR2 YFSETQ. CDR3 size: 14 residues. The CDR3 spells CASSLGSSPYEQYF. The CDR3 DNA is TGCGCCAGCAGCTTGGGGTCCTCACCCTACGAGCAGTACTTC. Full variable domain (rest looked up from reference TRBV5-1 and TRBJ2-7): KAGVTQTPRYLIKTRGQQVTLSCSPISGHRSVSWYQQTPGQGLQFLFEYFSETQRNKGNFPGRFSGRQFSNSRSEMNVSTLELGDSALYLCASSLGSSPYEQYFGPGTRLTVT.

The table lists this clonotype with a few counts. V is TRBV5-4 and J is TRBJ1-4, with D possibly being TRBD1 (6 bases). V lost 3 bases to trimming and J lost 4 bases, with 10 bases between them. This CDR3 comprises 14 residues. The germline CDR1 and CDR2 sequences are SGHNT and YYREEE (reference sequence). DNA of the CDR3: TGTGCCAGCAGCTCACAGGGTTATAATGAAAAACTGTTTTTT. It codes for CASSSQGYNEKLFF.

This clonotype occurred a few times. This chain connects TRBV30 to TRBJ2-3, with unresolved D. The CDR3 length is 14 residues. The V and J ends lost 0 bases and 0 bases respectively, with 7 bases between them. Germline-derived CDR1 and CDR2 are GTSNPN and SVGIG (reference sequence). Written as DNA, the CDR3 is TGTGCCTGGAGTGTATCCCTTAGCACAGATACGCAGTATTTT. As protein: CAWSVSLSTDTQYF.

The rearrangement joins TRBV30 to TRBJ1-6; the match to TRBD1 covers 7 bases. CDR1 is GTSNPN and CDR2 is SVGIG in the germline V gene (reference sequence). V was clipped by 3 bases and J by 0 bases; unmatched bases: 11. The CDR3 runs 18 residues. In DNA form, the CDR3 reads TGTGCCTGGAGCTCCGGGACAGTTTCAAGCTCCTATAATTCACCCCTCCACTTT. This translates into CAWSSGTVSSSYNSPLHF.

CDR3 region: CATSNTRAGGTDTQYF. CDR3 DNA sequence: TGTGCCACCAGCAATACCCGGGCTGGGGGCACAGATACGCAGTATTTT. The chain is built from TRBV15 and TRBJ2-3; D ambiguous. Germline V gene lookup returns CDR1 LNHNV and CDR2 YYDKDF (reference sequence). The CDR3 is made up of 16 amino acids. The germline V and J ends were trimmed by 4 bases and 1 base, with 15 bases remaining between them.

This chain links TRBV6-5 with TRBJ1-1, with 10 bases lining up with TRBD1. Unmatched junction bases numbered 4, after V lost 5 bases and J lost 1 base. The V gene's germline CDR1 is MNHEY and CDR2 SVGAGI. This CDR3 contains 15 residues. The DNA for the CDR3 is TGTGCCAGCAGTGGGGACAGGGGCCCGAACACTGAAGCTTTCTTT. This sequence encodes CASSGDRGPNTEAFF.

The V gene is TRBV11-2, the J gene TRBJ2-7, with D possibly matching TRBD2 (5 bases). Germline lookup yields CDR1 SGHAT and CDR2 FQNNGV. The CDR3 contains 13 residues. V was cut by 4 bases and J by 5 bases, with 12 bases left in between. The CDR3 DNA is TGTGCCAGCAGCTCCCCGGACGGGAACGAGCAGTACTTC. Protein sequence: CASSSPDGNEQYF.

This clonotype was found many times. The chain has TRBV5-1 and TRBJ1-4; D remains ambiguous. Germline loops: CDR1 SGHRS, CDR2 YFSETQ. The CDR3 length is 10 residues. V lost 5 bases and J 7 bases, leaving 3 bases between the germline ends. The CDR3 spells CASRSEKLFF. In DNA form, the CDR3 reads TGCGCCAGCAGGTCTGAAAAACTGTTTTTT.

The rearrangement joins TRBV27 to TRBJ1-5, with 7 positions matching TRBD1. The CDR3 sequence is 14 residues long. The germline gives CDR1 MNHEY, CDR2 SMNVEV (reference sequence). Trimming removed 5 bases from V and 3 bases from J; junction bases left unmatched: 4. The CDR3 DNA follows: TGTGCCAGCAGTGACAGGGAGACCAATCAGCCCCAGCATTTT. It yields the protein CASSDRETNQPQHF.

V and J are TRBV12-3 or TRBV12-4 and TRBJ2-5; 12 bases match TRBD1. V trimming: 6 bases; J trimming: 7 bases; junction bases outside the gene matches: 6. The CDR3 is 14 amino acids. The CDR3 reads CASSRGQGAGTQYF. CDR3 in DNA: TGTGCCAGCAGCCGGGGACAGGGGGCCGGGACCCAGTACTTC.

This chain uses TRBV3-1 with TRBJ2-1, with 11 bases matching TRBD2. Matching the DNA end better, TRBJ2-7 makes the J call doubtful. Germline values: CDR1 LGHDT, CDR2 YNNKEL (reference sequence). This CDR3 has 15 amino acids. CDR3 region: CASSLSGRALNEQYF. The CDR3 nucleotides are TGTGCCAGCAGCCTTAGCGGGAGGGCCCTCAATGAGCAGTACTTC.

This clonotype occurred a few times. This chain joins TRBV30 and TRBJ1-5; tentative D call: TRBD1 (5 bases). This CDR3 comprises 14 residues. Germline V CDR1 and CDR2: GTSNPN, SVGIG (reference sequence). With 2 bases removed from V and 3 bases from J, the gap between germline ends came to 11 bases. CDR3 in DNA: TGTGCCTGGAGTCTCGGGGGATACAATCAGCCCCAGCATTTT. Its translation: CAWSLGGYNQPQHF. The whole variable domain, remainder taken from reference TRBV30 and TRBJ1-5, is SQTIHQWPATLVQPVGSPLSLECTVEGTSNPNLYWYRQAAGRGLQLLFYSVGIGQISSEVPQNLSASRPQDRQFILSSKKLLLSDSGFYLCAWSLGGYNQPQHFGDGTRLSIL.

This clonotype came up many times. The chain is built from TRBV12-3 or TRBV12-4 and TRBJ2-3; D is unclear. V gave up 3 bases and J gave up 2 bases, with 9 bases separating them. The CDR3 spans 14 residues. Here the CDR3 DNA reads TGTGCCAGCAGTTTTGTCAGCTTCACAGATACGCAGTATTTT. Translated: CASSFVSFTDTQYF.

A note on this clonotype: One end of the junction does not line up with germline, which may come from a read error. The J gene is TRBJ2-1, the V gene TRBV5-1; D perhaps matches TRBD2 (7 bases). Germline V gives CDR1 SGHRS, CDR2 YFSETQ. The CDR3 covers 16 residues. The CDR3 DNA is TGCTCCAGCAGCCCCGGACTAGTGGGGGGGCAGAATGAGCAGTTCTTC. This sequence encodes CSSSPGLVGGQNEQFF. Full variable domain (missing parts from reference TRBV5-1 and TRBJ2-1): KAGVTQTPRYLIKTRGQQVTLSCSPISGHRSVSWYQQTPGQGLQFLFEYFSETQRNKGNFPGRFSGRQFSNSRSEMNVSTLELGDSALYLCSSSPGLVGGQNEQFFGPGTRLTVL.

The chain is built from TRBV5-1 and TRBJ2-1; TRBD2 matches 13 bases. The CDR3 runs to 16 residues. V gave up 1 base and J gave up 9 bases; unmatched junction bases: 7. Germline V gene data show CDR1 as SGHRS and CDR2 as YFSETQ. The CDR3 DNA follows: TGCGCCAGCAGCTTGTTCACTAGCGGGGGGGTGAGTGAGCAGTTCTTC. As protein: CASSLFTSGGVSEQFF.

This clonotype occurred a few times. The chain couples TRBV10-3 to TRBJ1-2, with 9 positions matching TRBD1. This CDR3 contains 15 residues. Germline loops: CDR1 ENHRY, CDR2 SYGVKD. V was pared by 5 bases and J by 4 bases, with 8 bases of the junction left unmatched. CDR3 nucleotide sequence: TGTGCCATCAGTCCCTCGGGACAGGGCATCTATGGCTACACCTTC. This gives the protein CAISPSGQGIYGYTF.

This clonotype was seen only once. The V and J genes are TRBV3-1 and TRBJ1-1; TRBD1 agrees at 9 bases. V shed 1 base and J 3 bases; nucleotides not matched to a gene: 9. Germline lookup yields CDR1 LGHDT and CDR2 YNNKEL (reference sequence). CDR3 length equals 17 residues. The CDR3 loop reads CASSQAQQRTGDTEAFF. CDR3 nucleotides: TGTGCCAGCAGCCAAGCCCAACAACGGACAGGGGACACTGAAGCTTTCTTT.

The chain joins TRBV12-3 or TRBV12-4 to TRBJ1-1, with TRBD1 matching 8 bases. This CDR3 region has 12 residues. J was trimmed by 10 bases and V by 4 bases; bases with no gene match: 5. CDR3 nucleotide sequence: TGTGCCAGCAGTTCCCCAGGGGGCGTAGCTTTCTTT. Translating it yields CASSSPGGVAFF.

This clonotype was picked up a small number of times. This chain links TRBV6-5 with TRBJ2-4; no definite D call. TRBJ2-7 explains the end of the DNA better; the J call may be wrong. CDR1 and CDR2 from the germline V gene are MNHEY and SVGAGI. The CDR3 consists of 14 residues. CDR3 protein: CASSLSGKAHEQYF. The CDR3 DNA is TGTGCCAGCAGTTTGAGTGGGAAGGCCCACGAGCAGTACTTC.